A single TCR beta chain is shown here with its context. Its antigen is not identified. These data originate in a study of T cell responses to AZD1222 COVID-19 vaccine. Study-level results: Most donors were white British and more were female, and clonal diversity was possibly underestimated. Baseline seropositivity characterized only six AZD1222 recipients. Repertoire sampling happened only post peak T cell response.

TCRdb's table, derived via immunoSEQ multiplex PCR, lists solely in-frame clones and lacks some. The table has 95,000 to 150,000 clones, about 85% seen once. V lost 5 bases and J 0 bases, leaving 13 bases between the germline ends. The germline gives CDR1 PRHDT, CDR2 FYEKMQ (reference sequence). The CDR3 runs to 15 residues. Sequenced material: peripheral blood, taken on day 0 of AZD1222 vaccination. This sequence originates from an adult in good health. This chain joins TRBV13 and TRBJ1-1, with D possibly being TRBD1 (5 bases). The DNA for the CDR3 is TGTGCCAGCAGCCCAGACGGGGCCATGAACACTGAAGCTTTCTTT. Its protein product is CASSPDGAMNTEAFF.